The rows below give T cell receptor beta chains drawn from one sample of a study of cytomegalovirus exposure and HLA in healthy donors. This table comes from immunoSEQ multiplex PCR, and its TCRdb copy is limited to in-frame clones, with some not included. This repertoire shows 110,000 to 150,000 clones, 60% to 85% found once; its top ten account for roughly 1.2%. The sequenced material came from PBMCs. These TCRs come from a male donor in good health and CMV-seropositive. The CDR3 runs from the conserved cysteine through the conserved F or W. The D gene is left open where the match is weak. Size is stated for part of the rows, as once, few or many counts, or as a class when the clone is expanded.

TRBV6-1	TRBJ2-7	-	-	CASSATDSYEQYF	TGTGCCAGCAGTGCGACGGATAGCTACGAGCAGTACTTC
TRBV7-7	TRBJ2-1	TRBD2	-	CASSPGTSPNNEQFF	TGTGCTAGCAGCCCGGGGACTAGCCCAAACAATGAGCAGTTCTTC
TRBV6-1	TRBJ1-3	-	few	CASSELSGTGNTIYF	TGTGCCAGCAGTGAATTGTCAGGGACTGGAAACACCATATATTTT
TRBV4-1	TRBJ1-2	-	once	CASSQVLSRGGRNGYTF	TGCGCCAGCAGCCAAGTCCTCTCGCGGGGGGGAAGGAATGGCTACACCTTC
TRBV11-2	TRBJ1-1	TRBD1	-	CASSFEQGFTEAFF	TGTGCCAGCAGCTTCGAACAGGGGTTCACTGAAGCTTTCTTT
TRBV14	TRBJ2-1	TRBD2	-	CASSQVGREGLYYNEQFF	TGTGCCAGCAGCCAAGTTGGGCGGGAGGGCCTATATTACAATGAGCAGTTCTTC
TRBV7-6	TRBJ2-7	TRBD1	-	CASSLETLGTESTYEQYF	TGTGCCAGCAGCTTGGAAACCCTCGGGACAGAGAGTACCTACGAGCAGTACTTC
TRBV27	TRBJ2-7	TRBD1	-	CASKDPGQAYEQYF	TGTGCCAGCAAGGATCCGGGACAGGCTTACGAGCAGTACTTC
TRBV11-3	TRBJ1-1	TRBD1	few	CASSPPGQGTEAFF	TGTGCCAGCAGCCCGCCGGGACAGGGAACTGAAGCTTTCTTT
TRBV6-5	TRBJ1-2	-	-	CASSAKGYHGYTF	TGTGCCAGCAGTGCCAAGGGGTACCATGGCTACACCTTC
TRBV7-8	TRBJ2-5	TRBD2	-	CASSLEASSGGLGETQYF	TGTGCCAGCAGCTTAGAGGCGTCTAGCGGGGGCCTCGGGGAGACCCAGTACTTC
TRBV4-1	TRBJ1-1	TRBD1	-	CASRGTGDNTEAFF	TGCGCCAGCAGAGGGACAGGGGATAACACTGAAGCTTTCTTT
TRBV5-1	TRBJ2-1	-	-	CASSLGVYNEQFF	TGCGCCAGCAGCTTGGGTGTATACAATGAGCAGTTCTTC
TRBV7-9	TRBJ2-7	TRBD2	-	CASRGTSGTYEQYF	TGTGCCAGCAGAGGGACTAGCGGAACCTACGAGCAGTACTTC
TRBV7-9	TRBJ1-4	-	-	CASSFDSLATNEKLFF	TGTGCCAGCAGCTTCGACAGCCTAGCAACTAATGAAAAACTGTTTTTT
TRBV5-1	TRBJ2-1	TRBD1	once	CASSSGTGNNEQFF	TGCGCCAGCAGCTCCGGGACAGGCAACAATGAGCAGTTCTTC
TRBV5-1	TRBJ2-1	TRBD2	-	CASSYRLAGESYNEQFF	TGCGCCAGCAGCTACAGACTAGCGGGGGAATCCTACAATGAGCAGTTCTTC
TRBV6-5	TRBJ1-2	-	-	CASSYSGGPLNYGYTF	TGTGCCAGCAGTTACTCAGGGGGACCTCTTAACTATGGCTACACCTTC
TRBV5-1	TRBJ1-1	-	once	CASRVSSGLEAFF	TGCGCCAGCAGGGTTTCCTCCGGACTTGAAGCTTTCTTT
TRBV7-9	TRBJ1-6	-	-	CASSLGVPGGRRDNSPLHF	TGTGCCAGCAGCTTAGGCGTACCGGGGGGGCGCCGGGATAATTCACCCCTCCACTTT
TRBV6-1	TRBJ1-1	-	once	CASSEPGHRSEAFF	TGTGCCAGCAGTGAGCCGGGACACAGATCTGAAGCTTTCTTT
TRBV4-3	TRBJ1-4	-	few	CASSQEGQAYNEKLFF	TGCGCCAGCAGCCAAGAGGGGCAGGCCTATAATGAAAAACTGTTTTTT
TRBV6-5	TRBJ2-1	TRBD1	-	CASRRQGLEQFF	TGTGCCAGCAGGCGACAGGGTCTTGAGCAGTTCTTC
TRBV2	TRBJ2-2	TRBD1	-	CASRGGQGGTGELFF	TGTGCCAGCAGGGGGGGACAGGGGGGCACCGGGGAGCTGTTTTTT
TRBV2	TRBJ2-3	TRBD1	-	CASRATGGTDTQYF	TGTGCCAGCAGGGCGACAGGGGGCACAGATACGCAGTATTTT
TRBV4-2	TRBJ1-2	TRBD1	-	CASSQGTGSRGYTF	TGTGCCAGCAGCCAAGGGACAGGGAGCCGTGGCTACACCTTC
TRBV10-2	TRBJ2-6	-	-	CASYNGANVLTF	TGCGCCAGCTACAATGGGGCCAACGTCCTGACTTTC
TRBV29-1	TRBJ2-5	TRBD1	once	CSALTGGAGETQYF	TGCAGCGCCCTTACAGGGGGCGCAGGGGAGACCCAGTACTTC
TRBV6-5	TRBJ2-3	-	-	CASSYRGGLYF	TGTGCCAGCAGTTACCGAGGGGGTCTGTATTTT
TRBV27	TRBJ2-7	-	once	CASSSRDWTYEQYF	TGTGCCAGCAGCAGTAGGGACTGGACCTACGAGCAGTACTTC
TRBV7-2	TRBJ2-2	TRBD2	-	CASSFFLAGGKGELFF	TGTGCCAGCAGCTTTTTTCTAGCGGGAGGGAAGGGGGAGCTGTTTTTT
TRBV7-6	TRBJ1-3	-	-	CASSFGAGNTIYF	TGTGCCAGCAGCTTTGGAGCTGGAAACACCATATATTTT
TRBV5-1	TRBJ2-7	TRBD2	-	CASTTSANYEQYF	TGCGCCAGCACGACTAGCGCAAACTACGAGCAGTACTTC
TRBV28	TRBJ2-5	-	-	CASSTGWETQYF	TGTGCCAGCAGTACAGGGTGGGAGACCCAGTACTTC
TRBV27	TRBJ2-1	TRBD2	once	CASSLGVRGGAYNEQFF	TGTGCCAGCAGTTTAGGGGTCCGCGGGGGGGCCTACAATGAGCAGTTCTTC
TRBV7-6	TRBJ2-5	TRBD1	few	CASRPSLTGYQTQYF	TGTGCCAGCAGACCTAGCCTGACAGGGTACCAGACCCAGTACTTC
TRBV27	TRBJ2-1	-	-	CASRHSGFYNEQFF	TGTGCCAGCAGACACTCAGGGTTCTACAATGAGCAGTTCTTC
TRBV6-5	TRBJ1-2	TRBD1	-	CASSYSRTGSNYGYTF	TGTGCCAGCAGTTACTCCCGGACAGGATCTAACTATGGCTACACCTTC
TRBV7-6	TRBJ2-1	TRBD2	-	CASSPWGGADNEQFF	TGTGCCAGCAGCCCTTGGGGGGGAGCGGACAATGAGCAGTTCTTC
TRBV4-1	TRBJ2-7	TRBD2	-	CASSQERVGGSSPYEQYF	TGCGCCAGCAGCCAAGAGAGAGTCGGCGGGAGTAGTCCCTACGAGCAGTACTTC
TRBV19	TRBJ1-4	TRBD1	few	CASSMDRDNEKLFF	TGTGCCAGTAGTATGGACAGGGATAATGAAAAACTGTTTTTT
TRBV21-1	TRBJ2-3	-	-	CASTPLPAGGYSTDTQYF	TGTGCCAGCACCCCTTTGCCAGCGGGGGGCTATAGCACAGATACGCAGTATTTT
TRBV5-1	TRBJ1-6	TRBD1	-	CASSPGTEYNSPLHF	TGCGCCAGCAGCCCTGGGACAGAATATAATTCACCCCTCCACTTT